What follows are 10 T cell receptor beta chains derived from one specimen sequenced in a study of blood T cell repertoires in COVID-19. Generated by immunoSEQ multiplex PCR, the TCRdb table keeps only in-frame clones and is missing some. Seen here are about 220,000 clones, about four fifths observed once, and the top ten hold 3% to 4.5%. Sequenced: peripheral blood. The origin of the receptors is a woman aged 80 or over with acute or convalescent COVID-19.

Worth noting for this clone: Because the CDR3's place on the DNA is in doubt, the DNA is left out and the CDR3 is given as listed by TCRdb. The chain uses TRBV21-1 and TRBJ1-5; no DNA check was done on the table's D call, TRBD1. TRBV21-1 is tagged as a pseudogene. The CDR3 numbers 16 amino acids, ends counted. CDR3 loop: CASSKALRYRCQPQHF.

The rearrangement joins TRBV7-3 to TRBJ1-1; TRBD1 matches at 9 bases. CDR1 and CDR2 (germline): SGHTA, FQGTGA. This CDR3 has 16 residues. With V trimmed by 4 bases and J by 4 bases, 10 bases remained unmatched. CDR3 bases: TGTGCCAGCAGCTCTTACAGGGGGCCCGAGGTCACTGAAGCTTTCTTT. This translates into CASSSYRGPEVTEAFF.

This clone has more than one count but fewer than ten. V and J are TRBV20-1 and TRBJ2-7, with D uncertain. V lost 4 bases, J lost 11 bases, and 12 bases lay in between. This CDR3 region has 10 residues. CDR1 and CDR2 from the germline V gene are DFQATT and SNEGSKA (reference sequence). The CDR3 reads CSATGLSKYF. CDR3 coding DNA: TGCAGTGCTACTGGGCTCTCGAAGTACTTC.

The J gene is TRBJ1-1, the V gene TRBV5-4; a weak D match, TRBD1 (5 bases). Germline V gene lookup returns CDR1 SGHNT and CDR2 YYREEE (reference sequence). V lost 4 bases and J 1 base, leaving 14 bases between the germline ends. The CDR3 has 15 residues. CDR3 in DNA: TGTGCCAGCAGCCAGGGAAATGGACAGAACACTGAAGCTTTCTTT. Encoded protein: CASSQGNGQNTEAFF.

The CDR3 coding sequence is TGTGCCAGCAGCTTAACGCGAGAAGCTCGGGGCTACACCTTC. Amino acid sequence: CASSLTREARGYTF. The rearrangement uses TRBV7-2 and TRBJ1-2; D unclear. This CDR3 is built from 14 residues. Germline loops: CDR1 SGHTA, CDR2 FQGNSA. V lost 2 bases and J 8 bases, leaving 15 bases between the germline ends.

V gene TRBV12-5 combines with J gene TRBJ1-1, with 8 bases aligning to TRBD1. Germline CDR1 reads LGHNT; CDR2 reads FRNRAP. The CDR3 is 15 amino acids. After removal of 0 bases from V and 4 bases from J, the junction contained 4 bases not matched to a gene. CDR3 region: CASGLVSGQGTEAFF. In DNA, the CDR3 is TGTGCTAGTGGTTTGGTTTCCGGACAGGGCACTGAAGCTTTCTTT.

V and J are TRBV4-3 and TRBJ2-7; TRBD2 agrees at 7 bases. CDR3 length equals 17 residues. The ends lost 0 bases at V and 7 bases at J; junction bases unmatched: 15. Germline CDR1 reads LGHNA; CDR2 reads YSLEER. CDR3 sequence reads: CASSQDWSSGPGGEQYF. CDR3 nucleotides: TGCGCCAGCAGCCAAGATTGGTCTAGTGGTCCCGGGGGGGAGCAGTACTTC.

This clone was seen once. The chain combines TRBV28 with TRBJ1-3; TRBD1 matches 8 bases. There are 15 residues in the CDR3. V shed 5 bases and J 1 base; nucleotides not matched to a gene: 4. Germline V gene data show CDR1 as MDHEN and CDR2 as SYDVKM. As DNA, the CDR3 is TGTGCCAGCAGTCCTACAGGGGGTTCTGGAAACACCATATATTTT. Translation gives CASSPTGGSGNTIYF.

The CDR3: CASSQEWGLYTGELFF. The CDR3 DNA reads as TGCGCCAGCAGCCAAGAATGGGGACTGTACACCGGGGAGCTGTTTTTT. The chain is built from TRBV4-1 and TRBJ2-2; weak D call: TRBD2 (6 bases). Germline-derived CDR1 and CDR2 are MGHRA and YSYEKL. The CDR3 has 16 residues. V was cut by 0 bases and J by 3 bases, with 11 bases left in between.

The chain carries TRBV6-2 or TRBV6-3 and TRBJ2-7; possibly TRBD2 for D (6 bases). Per germline, CDR1 MNHEY and CDR2 SVGEGT. The CDR3 spans 14 residues. Trimming shortened V by 2 bases and J by 3 bases, and 11 bases separated the two germline ends. The CDR3 loop reads CASSYASVVYEQYF. The CDR3 DNA reads TGTGCCAGCAGTTACGCTAGCGTCGTCTACGAGCAGTACTTC.